This T cell receptor (beta chain) was identified during a study of blood T cells in healthy people across ages (dated by TCRdb to the mid-2010s). Background for the entire study: In model experiments, template switching captured roughly one uniquely barcoded TCR beta cDNA molecule for every two T cells. Age-related changes in TCR beta repertoire diversity were measured in the study by deep sequencing normalized with unique cDNA molecular identifiers. Donors of different ages were randomly distributed across sequencing lanes to avoid experimental bias. Two additional independent replicas of 1 million unique cDNA reads from the same blood draw were analyzed for two donors (one aged 18 to 30 and one aged 80 or older). Four age groups were formed from the donors: young (average around 15 years), middle-aged (approximately 41), aged (about 68) and long-lived (roughly 88). On the study overall, not on this receptor specifically: Compared with the aged group, the long-lived group had more naive CD4+ T cells, fewer expanded clones and increased TCR diversity, suggesting age selection. Bulk unsorted PBMC profiling prevented conclusive comparison of naive and antigen-experienced compartments. Observed TCR beta diversity per million T cells fell roughly linearly with age, and a significant reduction was already apparent by age around 39. There was a strong correlation between observed TCR beta diversity and the percentage of naive T cells measured by flow cytometry. Estimates of total diversity based on one million sequenced T cells were considered lower bounds and underestimates. Donor CMV infection status was unknown, potentially confounding age-related changes in expanded clonotypes.

The roughly 39 donors, aged 6 to 90 years, were systemically healthy Caucasian individuals from Russia. Each donor gave ten milliliters of peripheral blood, collected into EDTA-treated Vacutainer tubes. Ficoll-Paque density-gradient centrifugation was used to isolate PBMCs, with at least 6.5 million obtained per sample. Total RNA was extracted from PBMCs with Trizol reagent, with at least 5 micrograms obtained per sample. For every donor, flow cytometry on a PBMC aliquot measured the percentage of naive CD45RAhigh/CD27high T cells. This clonotype was seen once. The antigen it recognizes is unknown. No per-base quality is available; no much larger clone lies one base away. A single read makes a weak case. The library was produced with 5' RACE. The listed sequencing device is Illumina HiSeq 2500. A second PCR of 7 to 11 cycles was performed with a sample-barcoded 5' primer and a J-beta primer mix. A template-switch 5' adaptor carrying 12 random nucleotides introduced a unique molecular identifier onto each TCR beta cDNA molecule. Each sample yielded at least 3 million CDR3-containing paired-end reads. First-strand cDNA was synthesized from all RNA with the Mint cDNA synthesis kit, primed by a TRBC-specific oligonucleotide. All cDNA was treated with uracil-DNA glycosylase and then went through a first 18-cycle PCR with the universal primers M1SS and BC2_uni_R. In the source study's methods: For normalization, 1 million high-quality reads, each with a distinct molecular identifier, were randomly selected from each sample. Instead of being binned into consensus sequences, reads with shared molecular identifiers were discarded. MiTCR, with a Q25 quality threshold and the strictest error-elimination algorithm, was used for CDR3 identification, clonotype clustering and error correction. Lower-bound total TCR beta diversity was estimated with a nonparametric unseen species model using Euler transformation. The public sequencing data were trimmed at Q25 with fastp and processed into clonotypes with MiXCR by TCRdb, which kept only in-frame beta chains. CDR3 protein duplicates are merged, each entry listing the most common genes and DNA. What appears here as the V and J calls and clone size reflects TCRdb's work, not the paper's. For this sample there are approximately 730,000 distinct CDR3 sequences; around 46% appear just once. The top ten hold roughly 19% of the sample.

Sequencing used blood. The sequence derives from a woman in her fifties or sixties in good health.

The CDR3 reads as follows: CASSVDVLSYEQYF. DNA sequence: TGTGCCAGCAGTGTGGACGTTTTATCCTACGAGCAGTACTTC. The chain links TRBV27 with TRBJ2-5; no confident D gene assignment can be made. Near its end, the DNA agrees better with TRBJ2-7, so the J call may be wrong. Its CDR3 holds 14 amino acids, cysteine through phenylalanine. CDR3 DNA only is kept here, 42 bases in frame from base 1. The germline V gene (reference sequence) specifies MNHEY as CDR1 and SMNVEV as CDR2.